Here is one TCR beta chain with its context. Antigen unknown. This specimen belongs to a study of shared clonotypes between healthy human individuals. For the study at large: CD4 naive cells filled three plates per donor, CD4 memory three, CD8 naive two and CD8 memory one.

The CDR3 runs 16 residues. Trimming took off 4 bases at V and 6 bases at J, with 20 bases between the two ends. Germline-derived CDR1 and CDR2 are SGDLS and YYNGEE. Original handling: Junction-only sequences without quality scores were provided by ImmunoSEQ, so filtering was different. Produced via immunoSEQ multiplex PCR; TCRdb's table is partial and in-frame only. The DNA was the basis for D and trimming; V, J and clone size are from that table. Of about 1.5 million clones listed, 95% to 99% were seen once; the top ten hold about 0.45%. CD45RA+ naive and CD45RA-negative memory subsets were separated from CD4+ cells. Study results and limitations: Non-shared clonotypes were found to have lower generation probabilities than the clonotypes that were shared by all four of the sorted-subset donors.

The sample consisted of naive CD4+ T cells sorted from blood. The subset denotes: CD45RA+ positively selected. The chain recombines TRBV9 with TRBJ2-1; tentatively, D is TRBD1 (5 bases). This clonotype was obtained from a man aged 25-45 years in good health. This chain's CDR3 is CASSPLGVEGANEQFF. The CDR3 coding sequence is TGTGCCAGCAGCCCCCTTGGGGTCGAAGGGGCCAATGAGCAGTTCTTC.